Each of the 27 T cell receptor beta chains below was sequenced from the same sample in a study of cytomegalovirus exposure and HLA in healthy donors. PCR involved 60 Vbeta and 13 Jbeta primers. TCRdb's table, derived via immunoSEQ multiplex PCR, lists solely in-frame clones and lacks some. This sample carries 100,000 to 150,000 clones, 60% to 85% of them seen once, and the ten largest clones take over 1.5%. The specimen sequenced was PBMCs. Receptors were obtained from a woman between 35 and 50 years old in good health and CMV-seronegative.

This clone was seen a handful of times. V is TRBV7-9 and J is TRBJ2-3, with no clear D. The CDR3 loop spans 13 amino acids. Looked up from germline, CDR1 is SEHNR and CDR2 is FQNEAQ (reference sequence). V gave up 5 bases and J gave up 0 bases, with 6 bases separating them. The CDR3 bases are TGTGCCAGCAGCGTTCTAAGCACAGATACGCAGTATTTT. Its protein is CASSVLSTDTQYF. Variable domain in full (rest from reference TRBV7-9 and TRBJ2-3): DTGVSQNPRHKITKRGQNVTFRCDPISEHNRLYWYRQTLGQGPEFLTYFQNEAQLEKSRLLSDRFSAERPKGSFSTLEIQRTEQGDSAMYLCASSVLSTDTQYFGPGTRLTVL.

V is TRBV7-6 and J is TRBJ1-2; D uncertain. Germline-derived CDR1 and CDR2 are SGHVS and FNYEAQ. The CDR3 has 11 residues. The germline V and J ends were trimmed by 10 bases and 7 bases, with 13 bases remaining between them. This CDR3 is CAIERAGGYTF. CDR3 sequence (DNA): TGTGCCATCGAACGGGCGGGTGGCTACACCTTC. Full variable domain (missing parts from reference TRBV7-6 and TRBJ1-2): GAGVSQSPRYKVTKRGQDVALRCDPISGHVSLYWYRQALGQGPEFLTYFNYEAQQDKSGLPNDRFSAERPEGSISTLTIQRTEQRDSAMYRCAIERAGGYTFGSGTRLTVV.

V gene TRBV4-1 combines with J gene TRBJ1-2, with 8 bases that match TRBD1. Germline V gene data show CDR1 as MGHRA and CDR2 as YSYEKL. Trimming removed 0 bases from V and 4 bases from J; junction bases left unmatched: 7. The CDR3 runs to 16 residues. CDR3 nucleotide sequence: TGCGCCAGCAGCCAAGAGGAGGGACAGGCGGGCTATGGCTACACCTTC. It translates to CASSQEEGQAGYGYTF.

In regard to this clone: A read error may produce the germline difference seen at one junction end. V usage is TRBV27 and J usage is TRBJ2-4; D is perhaps TRBD2 (6 bases). This CDR3 contains 14 residues. Germline CDR1 reads MNHEY; CDR2 reads SMNVEV (reference sequence). The CDR3 sequence is CASSRKGLGNSQYF. CDR3 nucleotide sequence: TGTGCCAGCAGTAGAAAGGGACTCGGGAACAGTCAGTACTTC.

V usage is TRBV28 and J usage is TRBJ2-1; 8 positions agree with TRBD1. The CDR3 contains 15 residues. The V segment lost 0 bases and the J segment 7 bases; nucleotides outside the gene matches: 5. Germline V gene sequence: CDR1 MDHEN, CDR2 SYDVKM. This CDR3 is CASSLWTGARNEQFF. In DNA, the CDR3 is TGTGCCAGCAGTTTATGGACAGGGGCGAGAAATGAGCAGTTCTTC.

The chain couples TRBV11-2 to TRBJ2-5; perhaps D is TRBD1 or TRBD2 (5 bases each). The J call is doubtful: the DNA matches TRBJ2-7 better. The CDR3 totals 13 residues. The germline gives CDR1 SGHAT, CDR2 FQNNGV. As DNA, the CDR3 is TGTGCCAGCAGCTTAAGTGGGGGCTACGAGCAGTACTTC. Protein sequence: CASSLSGGYEQYF.

About this clone itself: Other DNA sequences from this sample encode an identical CDR3 as well. The chain joins TRBV15 to TRBJ1-2, with D possibly matching TRBD1 (5 bases). The CDR3 totals 15 residues. CDR1 LNHNV and CDR2 YYDKDF come from the germline V gene (reference sequence). Trimming pared 0 bases from V and 7 bases from J, leaving 15 bases between. The CDR3 DNA is TGTGCCACCAGCAGAGATCTGGAGGGGAGGGGTGGCTACACCTTC. Residues: CATSRDLEGRGGYTF.

V usage is TRBV4-1 and J usage is TRBJ2-2; D may be TRBD2 (5 bases). The CDR3 has 16 amino acids. Germline V gene lookup returns CDR1 MGHRA and CDR2 YSYEKL. V lost 0 bases and J lost 7, with 15 bases in between. The CDR3 sequence: CASSQDEFRGGGELFF. The CDR3 DNA reads TGCGCCAGCAGCCAAGATGAGTTTCGGGGTGGCGGGGAGCTGTTTTTT.

V and J are TRBV7-9 and TRBJ1-1, with D hard to call. The CDR3 has 13 amino acids. V lost 6 bases and J lost 3, with 11 bases in between. Germline CDR1 and CDR2: SEHNR and FQNEAQ (reference sequence). DNA for the CDR3: TGTGCCAGCAGTTTAACTACCGACACTGAAGCTTTCTTT. Protein product: CASSLTTDTEAFF. The whole variable domain, filled in from reference TRBV7-9 and TRBJ1-1, reads DTGVSQNPRHKITKRGQNVTFRCDPISEHNRLYWYRQTLGQGPEFLTYFQNEAQLEKSRLLSDRFSAERPKGSFSTLEIQRTEQGDSAMYLCASSLTTDTEAFFGQGTRLTVV.

The V call is TRBV7-6, the J call TRBJ2-7; maybe TRBD1 (5 bases). This CDR3 is 15 amino acids long. V lost 6 bases and J lost 0, with 15 bases in between. Germline CDR1 SGHVS, CDR2 FNYEAQ. The CDR3 nucleotides are TGTGCCAGCAGACAGGCGTTGGCGAACTCCTACGAGCAGTACTTC. Residues: CASRQALANSYEQYF.

V gene TRBV29-1 combines with J gene TRBJ2-1, with TRBD2 matching 8 bases. The CDR3 sequence is 15 residues long. The germline V gene encodes CDR1 SQVTM and CDR2 ANQGSEA. V trimming: 2 bases; J trimming: 3 bases; junction bases outside the gene matches: 6. This CDR3 reads CSVETSGKIYNEQFF. The CDR3 nucleotides read TGCAGCGTTGAAACTAGCGGCAAAATCTACAATGAGCAGTTCTTC.

This chain joins TRBV29-1 and TRBJ1-1; no clear D gene. In germline, CDR1 is SQVTM, CDR2 ANQGSEA. The CDR3 runs 11 residues. The CDR3: CSPGEGTEAFF. CDR3 sequence (DNA): TGCAGTCCTGGGGAGGGCACTGAAGCTTTCTTT.

The sample holds a few counts of this clone. The chain has TRBV9 and TRBJ1-2; TRBD1 might be the D (6 bases). The germline CDR1 and CDR2 sequences are SGDLS and YYNGEE. V was cut by 4 bases and J by 6 bases, with 19 bases left in between. CDR3 size: 15 residues. In nucleotides, the CDR3 is TGTGCCAGCAGCTCCCATGTCAGGGGCAAGAATGGCTACACCTTC. Protein product: CASSSHVRGKNGYTF.

The chain is built from TRBV28 and TRBJ1-2, with D unresolved. V lost 7 bases and J lost 0, with 18 bases in between. CDR3 length: 16 amino acids. Per germline, CDR1 MDHEN and CDR2 SYDVKM. DNA of the CDR3: TGTGCCAGCACCTCTACCGGGTCCACACCTAACTATGGCTACACCTTC. Its translation is CASTSTGSTPNYGYTF.

The J gene is TRBJ2-7, the V gene TRBV7-9; D is possibly TRBD1 (5 bases). The germline V gene encodes CDR1 SEHNR and CDR2 FQNEAQ (reference sequence). The CDR3 sequence is 12 residues long. Deletions cut 5 bases from V and 6 bases from J, with 11 bases between. In DNA form, the CDR3 reads TGTGCCAGCAGCGTCCTTGACAGCGAGCAGTACTTC. This encodes CASSVLDSEQYF.

This clone was recorded a few times. The rearrangement uses TRBV27 and TRBJ1-2; 7 bases align to TRBD1. CDR1 MNHEY and CDR2 SMNVEV come from the germline V gene (reference sequence). Trimming took 10 bases from V and 1 from J; bases not matched to a gene: 6. This CDR3 has 13 amino acids. The CDR3 loop reads CATRGQLNYGYTF. The CDR3 coding sequence is TGTGCCACCAGGGGACAGCTTAACTATGGCTACACCTTC.

This clone came up once. The chain uses TRBV29-1 and TRBJ2-5; 7 bases fit TRBD1. The V gene's germline CDR1 is SQVTM and CDR2 ANQGSEA. This CDR3 has 12 residues. The DNA for the CDR3 is TGCAGTGCCACCAGGGGGTCGGAGACCCAGTACTTC. It is translated as CSATRGSETQYF.

The genes are TRBV6-6 and TRBJ2-3, with D possibly being TRBD1 (6 bases). The CDR3 has 16 residues. The V end was cut by 6 bases, the J end by 0 bases, with 16 bases between. Germline CDR1 reads MNHNY; CDR2 reads SVGAGI (reference sequence). CDR3: CASRPPVRGSTDTQYF. The CDR3 DNA follows: TGTGCCAGCAGGCCCCCCGTCAGGGGAAGCACAGATACGCAGTATTTT.

This chain connects TRBV7-3 to TRBJ2-1; 9 bases fit TRBD2. The CDR3 contains 13 residues. Germline assignment: CDR1 SGHTA and CDR2 FQGTGA. V was clipped by 2 bases and J by 14 bases; unmatched bases: 7. CDR3: CASSLEREEFKFF. The CDR3 DNA reads as TGTGCCAGCAGCTTAGAGCGGGAGGAGTTCAAGTTCTTC.

The J gene is TRBJ1-4, the V gene TRBV28; D ambiguous. The CDR3 is made up of 16 amino acids. CDR1 is MDHEN and CDR2 is SYDVKM in the germline V gene. Trimming stripped 6 bases from V and 0 bases from J, with 14 bases between. The CDR3 region has the DNA TGTGCCAGCAGGCCCCTCCTAAGAGCAACTAATGAAAAACTGTTTTTT. Its translation is CASRPLLRATNEKLFF.

The chain recombines TRBV28 with TRBJ1-5, with D tentatively TRBD1 (6 bases). CDR3 size: 15 residues. Germline V gene sequence: CDR1 MDHEN, CDR2 SYDVKM. V was cut by 7 bases and J by 4 bases, with 17 bases left in between. CDR3 coding DNA: TGTGCCAGCACCCCGCTTTCGGGGACAAATCAGCCCCAGCATTTT. Its protein is CASTPLSGTNQPQHF.

This chain connects TRBV19 to TRBJ1-3, with D unresolved. Germline V gives CDR1 LNHDA, CDR2 SQIVND (reference sequence). The CDR3 contains 16 residues. Trimming stripped 3 bases from V and 9 bases from J, with 21 bases between. CDR3 amino acids: CASSMGWTGNSSTIYF. The CDR3 region has the DNA TGTGCCAGTAGTATGGGTTGGACTGGAAACTCGTCCACCATATATTTT.

This clone occurred once. The chain combines TRBV5-6 with TRBJ2-3; 12 positions agree with TRBD2. Germline-derived CDR1 and CDR2 are SGHDT and YYEEEE. This CDR3 spans 17 amino acids. V lost 0 bases, J lost 4 bases, and 6 bases stayed unmatched. In DNA form, the CDR3 reads TGTGCCAGCAGCTTGGTCGGACTAGCGGGACAAGCAGATACGCAGTATTTT. Translation: CASSLVGLAGQADTQYF.

The gene calls are TRBV28 and TRBJ1-6; D is perhaps TRBD1 (5 bases). Per germline, CDR1 MDHEN and CDR2 SYDVKM. CDR3 length: 15 amino acids. The V and J ends lost 1 base and 10 bases respectively, with 14 bases between them. Here the CDR3 reads CASSLLEARGSPLHF. The CDR3 nucleotides are TGTGCCAGCAGTTTATTGGAGGCGCGGGGGTCACCCCTCCACTTT.

This chain uses TRBV10-3 with TRBJ2-3; no reliable D call. Trimming took 7 bases from V and 0 from J, leaving 8 bases between them. The CDR3 contains 13 residues. Per germline, CDR1 ENHRY and CDR2 SYGVKD. For the CDR3, the DNA is TGTGCCATCAATCCCACTAGCACAGATACGCAGTATTTT. This codes for CAINPTSTDTQYF.

The rearrangement uses TRBV20-1 and TRBJ2-7; no firm D call. In germline, CDR1 is DFQATT, CDR2 SNEGSKA (reference sequence). Between the trimmed V and J ends, which lost 6 bases and 3 bases, there was a span of 6 bases. The CDR3 contains 10 residues. In nucleotides, the CDR3 is TGCAGTGCCGCGGACTACGAGCAGTACTTC. The encoded protein is CSAADYEQYF.

This chain links TRBV27 with TRBJ1-5, with D maybe TRBD1 (6 bases). This CDR3 spans 16 amino acids. Trimming removed 3 bases at V and 2 bases at J, with 14 bases between. In germline, CDR1 is MNHEY, CDR2 SMNVEV (reference sequence). As DNA, the CDR3 is TGTGCCAGCAGTTTTGGTGGTGGGGGCCGCAATCAGCCCCAGCATTTT. It yields the protein CASSFGGGGRNQPQHF.